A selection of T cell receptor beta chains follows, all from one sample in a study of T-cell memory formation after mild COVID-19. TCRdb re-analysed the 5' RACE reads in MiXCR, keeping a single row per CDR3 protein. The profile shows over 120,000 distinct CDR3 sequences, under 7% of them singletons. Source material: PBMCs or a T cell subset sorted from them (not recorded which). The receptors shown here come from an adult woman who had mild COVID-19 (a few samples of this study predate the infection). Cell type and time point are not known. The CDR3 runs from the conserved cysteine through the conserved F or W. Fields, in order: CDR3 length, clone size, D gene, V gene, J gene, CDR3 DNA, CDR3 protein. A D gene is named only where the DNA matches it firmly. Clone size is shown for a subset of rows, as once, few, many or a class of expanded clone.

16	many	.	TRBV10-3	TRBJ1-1	TGTGCCATCAGTGAGTCGATGCGGGACCTGAACACTGAAGCTTTCTTT	CAISESMRDLNTEAFF
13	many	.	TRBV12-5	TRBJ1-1	TGTGCTACGATTGTGGGGGTGAGCACTGAAGCTTTCTTT	CATIVGVSTEAFF
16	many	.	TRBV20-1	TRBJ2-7	TGCAGTGCTAGATACCTTAGGGGCCCAAGCTCCTACGAGCAGTACTTC	CSARYLRGPSSYEQYF
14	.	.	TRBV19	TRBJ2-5	TGTGCCAGTAGGGAGATCGGGACTGGGGAGACCCAGTACTTC	CASREIGTGETQYF
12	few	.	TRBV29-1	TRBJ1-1	TGCAGCGCAGTCGGAGTGAGCACTGAAGCTTTCTTT	CSAVGVSTEAFF
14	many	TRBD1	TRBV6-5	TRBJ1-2	TGTGCCACTCAGAAGACAGGGCGGAATTATGGCTACACCTTC	CATQKTGRNYGYTF
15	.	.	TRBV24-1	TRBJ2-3	TGTGCCACCAGTGACACCTCGGGGGCATCAGATACGCAGTATTTT	CATSDTSGASDTQYF
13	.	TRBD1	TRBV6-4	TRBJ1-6	TGTGCCAGGACAGGGCTGGGTCGGGCACCCCTCCACTTT	CARTGLGRAPLHF
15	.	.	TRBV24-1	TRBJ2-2	TGTGCCACCAGTGAGATGACTAGTCGACCCGGGGAGCTGTTTTTT	CATSEMTSRPGELFF
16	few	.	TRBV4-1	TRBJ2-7	TGCGCCAGCAGCCAAGAAAAGCGGAGCGGCAACTACGAGCAGTACTTC	CASSQEKRSGNYEQYF
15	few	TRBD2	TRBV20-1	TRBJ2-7	TGCAGTGCTAGAGATCACCCGGGAGGGACCTACGAGCAGTACTTC	CSARDHPGGTYEQYF
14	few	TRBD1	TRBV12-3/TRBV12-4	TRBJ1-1	TGTGCCAGCAGTTCAACAGGGGGGCGGACTGAAGCTTTCTTT	CASSSTGGRTEAFF
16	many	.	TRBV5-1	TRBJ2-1	TGCGCCAGCAGCTTCCTGACAGCCAGCTCCTACAATGAGCAGTTCTTC	CASSFLTASSYNEQFF